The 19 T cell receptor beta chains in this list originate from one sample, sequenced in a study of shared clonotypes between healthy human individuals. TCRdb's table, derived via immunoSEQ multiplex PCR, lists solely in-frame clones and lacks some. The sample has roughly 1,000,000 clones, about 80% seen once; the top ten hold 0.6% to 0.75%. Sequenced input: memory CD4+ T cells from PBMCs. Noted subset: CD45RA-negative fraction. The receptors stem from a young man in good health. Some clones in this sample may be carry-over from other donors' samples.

The CDR3: CASSPAAGGSNEQFF. DNA for the CDR3: TGTGCCAGCAGTCCCGCGGCGGGAGGAAGCAATGAGCAGTTCTTC. This chain joins TRBV28 and TRBJ2-1, with 8 bases aligning to TRBD2. The ends lost 5 bases at V and 6 bases at J; junction bases unmatched: 9. Germline CDR1 MDHEN, CDR2 SYDVKM. CDR3 length: 15 residues.

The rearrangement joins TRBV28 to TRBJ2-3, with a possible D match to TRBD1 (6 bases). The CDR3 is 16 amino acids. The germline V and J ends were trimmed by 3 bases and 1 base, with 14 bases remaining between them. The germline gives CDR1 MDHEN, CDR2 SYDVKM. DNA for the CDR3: TGTGCCAGCAGTTTGGCTGGGGCAGGGGGCACAGATACGCAGTATTTT. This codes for CASSLAGAGGTDTQYF.

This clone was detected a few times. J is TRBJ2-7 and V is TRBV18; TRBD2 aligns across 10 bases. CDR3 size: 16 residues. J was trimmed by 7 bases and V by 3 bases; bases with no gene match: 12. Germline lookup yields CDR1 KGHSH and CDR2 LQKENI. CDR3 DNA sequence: TGTGCCAGCTCACCCCAGAGCGGGAGGGCCTTTCTTGAGCAGTACTTC. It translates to CASSPQSGRAFLEQYF. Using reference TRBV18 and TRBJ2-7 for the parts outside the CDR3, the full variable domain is NAGVMQNPRHLVRRRGQEARLRCSPMKGHSHVYWYRQLPEEGLKFMVYLQKENIIDESGMPKERFSAEFPKEGPSILRIQQVVRGDSAAYFCASSPQSGRAFLEQYFGPGTRLTVT.

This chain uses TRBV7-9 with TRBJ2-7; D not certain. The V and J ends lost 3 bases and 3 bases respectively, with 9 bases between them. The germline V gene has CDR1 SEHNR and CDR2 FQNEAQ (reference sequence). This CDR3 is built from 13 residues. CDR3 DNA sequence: TGTGCCAGCAGCTTCGGAGATCTCTACGAGCAGTACTTC. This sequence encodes CASSFGDLYEQYF.

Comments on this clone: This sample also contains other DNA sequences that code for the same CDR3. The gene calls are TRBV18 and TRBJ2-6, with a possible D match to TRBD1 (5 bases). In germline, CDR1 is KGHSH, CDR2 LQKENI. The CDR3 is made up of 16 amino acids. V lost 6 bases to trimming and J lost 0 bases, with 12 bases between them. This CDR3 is CASSPQGGSGANVLTF. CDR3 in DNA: TGTGCCAGCTCGCCCCAGGGTGGCTCTGGGGCCAACGTCCTGACTTTC.

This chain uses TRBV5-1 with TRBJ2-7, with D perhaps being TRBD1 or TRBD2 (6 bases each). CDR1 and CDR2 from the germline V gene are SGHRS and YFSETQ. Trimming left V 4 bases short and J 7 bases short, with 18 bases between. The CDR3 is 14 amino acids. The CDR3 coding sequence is TGCGCCAGCAGCGCGGGACTCAGGGGAAGAGAGCAGTACTTC. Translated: CASSAGLRGREQYF.

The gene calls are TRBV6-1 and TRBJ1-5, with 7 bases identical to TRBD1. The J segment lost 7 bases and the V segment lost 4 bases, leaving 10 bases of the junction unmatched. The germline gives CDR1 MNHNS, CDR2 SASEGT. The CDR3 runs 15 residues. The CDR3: CASSGRGGAGQPQHF. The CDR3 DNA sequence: TGTGCCAGCAGTGGTAGAGGGGGCGCCGGACAGCCCCAGCATTTT.

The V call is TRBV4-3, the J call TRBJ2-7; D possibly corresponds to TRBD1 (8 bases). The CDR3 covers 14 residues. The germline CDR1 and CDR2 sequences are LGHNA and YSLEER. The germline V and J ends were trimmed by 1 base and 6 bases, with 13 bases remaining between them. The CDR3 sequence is CASSQVQGEGEQYF. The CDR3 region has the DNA TGCGCCAGCAGCCAAGTACAGGGGGAGGGCGAGCAGTACTTC.

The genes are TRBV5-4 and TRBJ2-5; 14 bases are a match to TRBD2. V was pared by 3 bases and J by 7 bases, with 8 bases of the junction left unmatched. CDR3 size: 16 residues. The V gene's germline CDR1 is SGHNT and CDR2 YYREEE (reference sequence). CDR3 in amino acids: CASSSGLAGGGVTQYF. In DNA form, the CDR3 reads TGTGCCAGCAGCTCTGGACTAGCGGGAGGCGGGGTGACCCAGTACTTC.

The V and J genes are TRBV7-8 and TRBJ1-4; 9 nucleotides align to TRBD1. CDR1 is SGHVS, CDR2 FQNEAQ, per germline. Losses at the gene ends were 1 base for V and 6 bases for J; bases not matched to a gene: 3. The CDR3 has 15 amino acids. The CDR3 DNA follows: TGTGCCAGCAGCTTAGGAAACAGGGGGCATGAAAAACTGTTTTTT. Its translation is CASSLGNRGHEKLFF.

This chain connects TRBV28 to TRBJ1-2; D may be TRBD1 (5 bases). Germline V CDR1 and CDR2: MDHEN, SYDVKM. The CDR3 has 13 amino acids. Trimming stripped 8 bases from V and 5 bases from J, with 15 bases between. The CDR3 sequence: CASGRGAGYGYTF. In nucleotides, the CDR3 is TGTGCCAGCGGGAGAGGGGCGGGATATGGCTACACCTTC.

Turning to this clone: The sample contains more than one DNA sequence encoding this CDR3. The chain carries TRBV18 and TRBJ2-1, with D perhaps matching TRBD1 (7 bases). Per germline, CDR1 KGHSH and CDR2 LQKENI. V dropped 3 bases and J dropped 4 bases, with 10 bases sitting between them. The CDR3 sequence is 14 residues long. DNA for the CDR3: TGTGCCAGCTCACCGACAGGGACTTACAATGAGCAGTTCTTC. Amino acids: CASSPTGTYNEQFF. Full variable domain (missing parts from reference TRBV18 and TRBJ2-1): NAGVMQNPRHLVRRRGQEARLRCSPMKGHSHVYWYRQLPEEGLKFMVYLQKENIIDESGMPKERFSAEFPKEGPSILRIQQVVRGDSAAYFCASSPTGTYNEQFFGPGTRLTVL.

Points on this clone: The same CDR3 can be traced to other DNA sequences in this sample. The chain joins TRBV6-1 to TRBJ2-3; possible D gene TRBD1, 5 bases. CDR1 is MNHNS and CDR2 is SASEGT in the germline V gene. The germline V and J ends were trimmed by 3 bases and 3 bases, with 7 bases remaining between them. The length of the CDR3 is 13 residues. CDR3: CASSDQGTDTQYF. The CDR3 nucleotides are TGTGCCAGCAGTGATCAGGGAACAGATACGCAGTATTTT.

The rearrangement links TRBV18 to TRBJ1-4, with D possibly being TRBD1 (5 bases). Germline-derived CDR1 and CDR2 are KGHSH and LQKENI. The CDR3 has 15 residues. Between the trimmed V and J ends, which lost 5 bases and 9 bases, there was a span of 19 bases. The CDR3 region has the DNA TGTGCCAGCTCAGACAGCGGACCGCGGCAGAAAAAACTGTTTTTT. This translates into CASSDSGPRQKKLFF.

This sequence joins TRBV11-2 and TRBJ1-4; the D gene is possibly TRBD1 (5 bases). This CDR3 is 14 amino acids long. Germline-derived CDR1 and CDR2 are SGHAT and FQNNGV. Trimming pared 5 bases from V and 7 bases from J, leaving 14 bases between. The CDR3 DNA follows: TGTGCCAGCAGCCGCAGGGTGGGTGGTGAAAAACTGTTTTTT. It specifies CASSRRVGGEKLFF. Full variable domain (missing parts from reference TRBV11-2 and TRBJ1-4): EAGVAQSPRYKIIEKRQSVAFWCNPISGHATLYWYQQILGQGPKLLIQFQNNGVVDDSQLPKDRFSAERLKGVDSTLKIQPAKLEDSAVYLCASSRRVGGEKLFFGSGTQLSVL.

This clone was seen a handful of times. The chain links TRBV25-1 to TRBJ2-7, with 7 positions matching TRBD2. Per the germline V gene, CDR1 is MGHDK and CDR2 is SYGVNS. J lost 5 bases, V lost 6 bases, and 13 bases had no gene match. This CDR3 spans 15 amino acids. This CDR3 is CASSPGGRNYHEQYF. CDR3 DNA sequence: TGTGCCAGCAGCCCAGGCGGGAGAAACTACCACGAGCAGTACTTC.

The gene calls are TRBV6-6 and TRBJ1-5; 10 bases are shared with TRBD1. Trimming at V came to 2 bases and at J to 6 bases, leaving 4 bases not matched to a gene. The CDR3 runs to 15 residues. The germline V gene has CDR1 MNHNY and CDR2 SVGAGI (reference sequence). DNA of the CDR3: TGTGCCAGCAGTTACGGGACAGGGGAGGCTCAGCCCCAGCATTTT. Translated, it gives CASSYGTGEAQPQHF.

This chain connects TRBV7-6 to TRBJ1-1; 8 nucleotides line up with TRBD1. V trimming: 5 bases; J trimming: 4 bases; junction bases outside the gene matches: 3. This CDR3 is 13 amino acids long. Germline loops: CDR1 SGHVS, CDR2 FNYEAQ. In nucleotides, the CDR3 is TGTGCCAGCAGCAACAGGGGGGGCACTGAAGCTTTCTTT. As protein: CASSNRGGTEAFF.

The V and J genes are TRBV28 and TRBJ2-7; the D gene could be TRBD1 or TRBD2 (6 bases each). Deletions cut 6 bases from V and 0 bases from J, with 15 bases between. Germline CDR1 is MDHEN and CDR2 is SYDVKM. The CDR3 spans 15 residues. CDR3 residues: CASRQHPGASYEQYF. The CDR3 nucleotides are TGTGCCAGCAGGCAGCATCCGGGGGCCTCCTACGAGCAGTACTTC. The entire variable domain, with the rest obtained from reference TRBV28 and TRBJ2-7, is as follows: DVKVTQSSRYLVKRTGEKVFLECVQDMDHENMFWYRQDPGLGLRLIYFSYDVKMKEKGDIPEGYSVSREKKERFSLILESASTNQTSMYLCASRQHPGASYEQYFGPGTRLTVT.